The 17 T cell receptor beta chains reported below all come from one sample, sequenced in a study of CD8 T cells in ankylosing spondylitis. TCRdb fed the 5' RACE reads into MiXCR, producing one record per CDR3 protein. The sample carries hundreds of thousands of distinct CDR3 sequences, around 25% recorded once. Sequenced sample: blood, either unsorted or a sorted T cell fraction (not recorded which). These receptors were collected from a male donor with ankylosing spondylitis or in good health (not recorded which).

This clonotype showed up many times. The rearrangement joins TRBV11-1 to TRBJ1-1, with D uncertain. There are 12 residues in the CDR3. The V and J ends lost 1 base and 11 bases respectively, with 11 bases between them. The germline gives CDR1 SGHAT, CDR2 FQDESV (reference sequence). In DNA, the CDR3 is TGTGCCAGCAGCTTAGAGGCAGGCCGGGCTTTCTTT. The encoded protein is CASSLEAGRAFF.

The J gene is TRBJ1-5, the V gene TRBV20-1; D perhaps matches TRBD1 (6 bases). Germline lookup yields CDR1 DFQATT and CDR2 SNEGSKA (reference sequence). The CDR3 is 12 residues long. V was clipped by 6 bases and J by 4 bases, with 10 bases between them. This CDR3 reads CSARGENQPQHF. In DNA form, the CDR3 reads TGCAGTGCGAGGGGGGAGAATCAGCCCCAGCATTTT.

The V gene is TRBV5-1, the J gene TRBJ2-2; D ambiguous. The CDR3 sequence is 17 residues long. Germline CDR1 and CDR2: SGHRS and YFSETQ. V was shortened by 0 bases and J by 0 bases, with 12 bases between the two germline ends. The CDR3 loop is CASSLEVGGANTGELFF. As DNA, the CDR3 is TGCGCCAGCAGCTTGGAAGTCGGCGGAGCGAACACCGGGGAGCTGTTTTTT.

The chain combines TRBV29-1 with TRBJ1-1; perhaps TRBD1 as D (5 bases). The CDR3 is 15 amino acids. The V end lost 6 bases, the J end lost 4 bases, and 21 bases lay between the germline ends. Germline CDR1 and CDR2: SQVTM and ANQGSEA. CDR3 nucleotide sequence: TGCAGCGTGGCACCCCAGGGTGGGGTGGGCACTGAAGCTTTCTTT. Its translation: CSVAPQGGVGTEAFF.

This clonotype was counted ten times or more. V and J are TRBV7-9 and TRBJ2-5; D is ambiguous. The length of the CDR3 is 14 residues. The ends were cut back, 1 base at V and 2 bases at J, with 8 bases in the middle. In germline, CDR1 is SEHNR, CDR2 FQNEAQ (reference sequence). CDR3 protein: CASSLDRIQETQYF. Here the CDR3 DNA reads TGTGCCAGCAGCTTAGACAGAATACAAGAGACCCAGTACTTC.

This clonotype was counted many times. This chain connects TRBV20-1 to TRBJ2-5, with 9 bases that match TRBD1. CDR3 length: 16 residues. The V gene end was trimmed by 3 bases and the J gene end by 3 bases; junction bases not matched to a gene: 11. CDR1 is DFQATT and CDR2 is SNEGSKA in the germline V gene (reference sequence). The DNA of the CDR3 is TGCAGTGCTAGGGCGGGATTACAGGGGGCCAAAGAGACCCAGTACTTC. It encodes CSARAGLQGAKETQYF.

The chain recombines TRBV12-3 or TRBV12-4 with TRBJ1-1; D is possibly TRBD1 (5 bases). Trimming removed 6 bases from V and 3 bases from J, with 8 bases in between. This CDR3 comprises 12 residues. In DNA form, the CDR3 reads TGTGCCAGCAGAAGGGGATACACTGAAGCTTTCTTT. It translates to CASRRGYTEAFF.

This clonotype has ten or more counts. The CDR3 DNA sequence: TGTGCCACCAGTGGGGGAGGACAGAGCTCCTACGAGCAGTACTTC. Encoded protein: CATSGGGQSSYEQYF. The rearrangement uses TRBV24-1 and TRBJ2-7; tentatively, D is TRBD1 or TRBD2 (6 bases each). Germline CDR1 reads KGHDR; CDR2 reads SFDVKD. V was trimmed by 5 bases and J by 0 bases, leaving 13 bases between them. The CDR3 is 15 amino acids.

This clonotype has ten or more counts. The rearrangement links TRBV10-3 to TRBJ1-1; the D gene is possibly TRBD1 (6 bases). This CDR3 is built from 12 residues. Trimming pared 11 bases from V and 11 bases from J, leaving 21 bases between. Per germline, CDR1 ENHRY and CDR2 SYGVKD. CDR3 DNA sequence: TGTGCCGTCAAAGGGGGAGGGACTAGTGCTTTCTTT. Translated, it gives CAVKGGGTSAFF.

J is TRBJ2-5 and V is TRBV20-1; possibly TRBD1 or TRBD2 for D (5 bases each). V dropped 1 base and J dropped 2 bases, with 8 bases sitting between them. Germline V lookup: CDR1 DFQATT, CDR2 SNEGSKA (reference sequence). This CDR3 comprises 13 residues. The CDR3 protein is CSARGDGQETQYF. CDR3 DNA sequence: TGCAGTGCTAGAGGGGACGGACAAGAGACCCAGTACTTC.

The chain recombines TRBV7-2 with TRBJ2-3; D unresolved. CDR1 is SGHTA, CDR2 FQGNSA, per germline. Trimming took 5 bases from V and 6 from J, leaving 12 bases between them. The CDR3 is made up of 13 amino acids. The DNA of the CDR3 is TGTGCCAGCAGCCCAGGACCCCCCGATACGCAGTATTTT. Amino acid sequence: CASSPGPPDTQYF. Together with reference TRBV7-2 and TRBJ2-3, the CDR3 gives the full variable domain: GAGVSQSPSNKVTEKGKDVELRCDPISGHTALYWYRQSLGQGLEFLIYFQGNSAPDKSGLPSDRFSAERTGGSVSTLTIQRTQQEDSAVYLCASSPGPPDTQYFGPGTRLTVL.

This clonotype was detected ten times or more. The J gene is TRBJ2-4, the V gene TRBV4-2; a possible D gene is TRBD2 (5 bases). V lost 1 base and J 5 bases, leaving 12 bases between the germline ends. This CDR3 has 15 residues. CDR1 and CDR2 from the germline V gene are LGHNA and YNFKEQ. The CDR3, as DNA: TGTGCCAGCAGCCAAGGCGTAGGGCGGGAAAACATTCAGTACTTC. As protein: CASSQGVGRENIQYF.

The chain couples TRBV10-2 to TRBJ2-7; TRBD2 aligns across 8 bases. V shed 2 bases and J 2 bases; nucleotides not matched to a gene: 5. The V gene's germline CDR1 is WSHSY and CDR2 SAAADI. The CDR3 sequence is 15 residues long. CDR3 bases: TGCGCCAGCAGTGAGGGGTTAGCGGGGCCCTACGAGCAGTACTTC. It translates to CASSEGLAGPYEQYF.

The chain uses TRBV20-1 and TRBJ2-5; D is perhaps TRBD2 (6 bases). Trimming cost V 6 bases and J 0 bases, with 14 bases left between them. The CDR3 loop spans 14 amino acids. Germline CDR1 is DFQATT and CDR2 is SNEGSKA (reference sequence). The DNA for the CDR3 is TGCAGTGCCCAGACTAGACGGTACCAAGAGACCCAGTACTTC. Its protein is CSAQTRRYQETQYF.

The chain has TRBV20-1 and TRBJ2-3, with 16 bases fitting TRBD2. The germline CDR1 and CDR2 sequences are DFQATT and SNEGSKA (reference sequence). The trim removed 0 bases at V and 2 bases at J, leaving 5 bases unmatched. There are 18 residues in the CDR3. CDR3 residues: CSARDRGTSGRVTDTQYF. CDR3 in DNA: TGCAGTGCTAGAGATCGAGGGACTAGCGGGAGGGTCACAGATACGCAGTATTTT.

This clonotype was counted at least ten times. CDR3 sequence (DNA): TGTGCCAGCAGCAAGGGACTAGCGGGAGCGTGGGACGAGCAGTACTTC. Translating gives CASSKGLAGAWDEQYF. This chain joins TRBV7-6 and TRBJ2-7; 14 bases are a match to TRBD2. Germline loops: CDR1 SGHVS, CDR2 FNYEAQ. J gave up 5 bases and V 5 bases, and 8 bases lay outside the gene matches. This CDR3 contains 16 residues.

This clonotype was seen repeatedly, ten times or more. V usage is TRBV5-1 and J usage is TRBJ2-7, with 9 bases fitting TRBD1. The CDR3 extends over 14 amino acids. The V gene end was trimmed by 4 bases and the J gene end by 7 bases; junction bases not matched to a gene: 9. The germline V gene has CDR1 SGHRS and CDR2 YFSETQ. The CDR3 is CASSPLQGAGEQYF. Written as DNA, the CDR3 is TGCGCCAGCAGCCCCCTACAGGGGGCAGGGGAGCAGTACTTC. The variable domain in full, completed from reference TRBV5-1 and TRBJ2-7, reads KAGVTQTPRYLIKTRGQQVTLSCSPISGHRSVSWYQQTPGQGLQFLFEYFSETQRNKGNFPGRFSGRQFSNSRSEMNVSTLELGDSALYLCASSPLQGAGEQYFGPGTRLTVT.